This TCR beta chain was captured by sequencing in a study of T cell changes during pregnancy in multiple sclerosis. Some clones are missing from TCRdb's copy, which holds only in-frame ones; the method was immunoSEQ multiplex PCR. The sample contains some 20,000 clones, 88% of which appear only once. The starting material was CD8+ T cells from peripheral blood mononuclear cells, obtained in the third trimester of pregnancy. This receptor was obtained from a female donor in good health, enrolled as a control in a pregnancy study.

As DNA, the CDR3 is TGTGCCACCAGGGCAACCTGGGCCAACTATGGCTACACCTTC. As protein: CATRATWANYGYTF. The J gene is TRBJ1-2, the V gene TRBV6-4; D may be TRBD1 (5 bases). The CDR3 spans 14 residues. V lost 10 bases, J lost 2 bases, and 17 bases lay in between. The germline CDR1 and CDR2 sequences are MRHNA and SNTAGT.